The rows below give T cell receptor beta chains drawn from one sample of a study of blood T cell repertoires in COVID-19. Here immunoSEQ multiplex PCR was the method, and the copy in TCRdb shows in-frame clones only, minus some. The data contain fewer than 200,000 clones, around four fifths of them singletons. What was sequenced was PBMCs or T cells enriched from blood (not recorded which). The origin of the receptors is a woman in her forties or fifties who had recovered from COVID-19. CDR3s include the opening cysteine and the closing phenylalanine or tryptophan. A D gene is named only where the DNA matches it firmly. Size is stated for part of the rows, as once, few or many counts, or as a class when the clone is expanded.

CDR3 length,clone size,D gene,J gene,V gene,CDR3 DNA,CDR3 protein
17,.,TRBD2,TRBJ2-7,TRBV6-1,TGTGCCAGCAGTGAAGCTTTGACTAGCGGGAAGACCTACGAGCAGTACTTC,CASSEALTSGKTYEQYF
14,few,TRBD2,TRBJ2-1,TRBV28,TGTGCCAGCAGTTTAGCGGGAGGGGGGAATGAGCAGTTCTTC,CASSLAGGGNEQFF
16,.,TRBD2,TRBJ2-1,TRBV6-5,TGTGCCAGCAGTTACTCGGGACTAGCGGGAGGGAATGAGCAGTTCTTC,CASSYSGLAGGNEQFF
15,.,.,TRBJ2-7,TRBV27,TGTGCCAGCAGGGGCCGGTCTACGAGCTCCTACGAGCAGTACTTC,CASRGRSTSSYEQYF
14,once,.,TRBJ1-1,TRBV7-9,TGTGCCAGCAGCTCCCCCCCCATGAACACTGAAGCTTTCTTT,CASSSPPMNTEAFF
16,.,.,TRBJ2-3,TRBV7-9,TGTGCCAGCAGCTTAGGCGGGACTTATCGCACAGATACGCAGTATTTT,CASSLGGTYRTDTQYF
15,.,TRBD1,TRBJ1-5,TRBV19,TGTGCCAGTAGTTCACGACAGGGGGCTCGGGGGCCCCAGCATTTT,CASSSRQGARGPQHF
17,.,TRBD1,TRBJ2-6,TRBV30,TGTGCCTGGAGCAGGGGGACAGGGGTTTCTGGGGCCAACGTCCTGACTTTC,CAWSRGTGVSGANVLTF
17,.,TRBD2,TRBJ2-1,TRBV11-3,TGTGCCAGCAGCCCCCTGGCTAGCGGGAGGGCCGTCAATGAGCAGTTCTTC,CASSPLASGRAVNEQFF
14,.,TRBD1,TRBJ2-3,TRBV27,TGTGCCAGCAGTTCCACCTACAGGGGGAATACGCAGTATTTT,CASSSTYRGNTQYF
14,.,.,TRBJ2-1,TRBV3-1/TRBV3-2,TGTGCCAGCAGCCAATCAACCGGGACTCACGAGCAGTTCTTC,CASSQSTGTHEQFF
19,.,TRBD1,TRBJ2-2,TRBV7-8,TGTGCCAGCAGCTTGTTAAAGGGGGCATCAGGGGGTCGGACCGGGGAGCTGTTTTTT,CASSLLKGASGGRTGELFF
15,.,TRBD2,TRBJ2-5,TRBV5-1,TGCGCCAGCAGCTTCCTCGGGACTAGCGGAGAGACCCAGTACTTC,CASSFLGTSGETQYF
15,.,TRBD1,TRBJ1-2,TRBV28,TGTGCCAGCAGCCGACCTCCGGGGACAGGTGGAGGCTACACCTTC,CASSRPPGTGGGYTF
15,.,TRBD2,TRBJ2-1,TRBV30,TGTGCCTGGAGCGGGGGGACTAGCGGGATCTCGGGTCAGTTCTTC,CAWSGGTSGISGQFF
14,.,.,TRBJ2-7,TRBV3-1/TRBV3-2,TGTGCCAGCAGCCAAGTCTTAACGGGTCACGAGCAGTACTTC,CASSQVLTGHEQYF
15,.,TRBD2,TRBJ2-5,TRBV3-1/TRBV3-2,TGTGCCAGCAGCCAAGCTGGGCTAGCGGGGAAGACCCAGTACTTC,CASSQAGLAGKTQYF
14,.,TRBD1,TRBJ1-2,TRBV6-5,TGTGCCAGCAGTTCCGGGACAGGGGGCTCGGGCTACACCTTC,CASSSGTGGSGYTF
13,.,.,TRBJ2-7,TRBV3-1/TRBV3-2,TGTGCCAGCAGCCAAAGCCATAGCTACGAGCAGTACTTC,CASSQSHSYEQYF
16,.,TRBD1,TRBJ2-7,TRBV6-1,TGTGCCAGCAGTGAAGCTGGGGGACAGGGGGCCTACGAGCAGTACTTC,CASSEAGGQGAYEQYF
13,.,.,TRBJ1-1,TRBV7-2,TGTGCCAGCAGCTTAATAGGGGGCACTGAAGCTTTCTTT,CASSLIGGTEAFF
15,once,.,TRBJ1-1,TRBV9,TGTGCCAGCAGCTCCCAAACCGACAGCCACACTGAAGCTTTCTTT,CASSSQTDSHTEAFF
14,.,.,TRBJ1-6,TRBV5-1,TGCGCCAGCAGCTACGGGGTTTATAATTCACCCCTCCACTTT,CASSYGVYNSPLHF
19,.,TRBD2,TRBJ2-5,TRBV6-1,TGTGCCAGCAGTGAAGCGCTTCGGGCTAGCGGGGGCACACAAGAGACCCAGTACTTC,CASSEALRASGGTQETQYF
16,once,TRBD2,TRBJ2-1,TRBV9,TGTGCCAGCAGCGTCCCAGGGGGGACTAGCGGGAGTGAGCAGTTCTTC,CASSVPGGTSGSEQFF
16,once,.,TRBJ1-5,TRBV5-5,TGTGCCAGCAGCATACGACAGTTGGGGAGCAATCAGCCCCAGCATTTT,CASSIRQLGSNQPQHF